A selection of T cell receptor beta chains follows, all from one sample in a study of blood T cell repertoires in COVID-19. Profiling relied on immunoSEQ multiplex PCR, and the TCRdb table lists in-frame clones only, not all of them. Counted here are some 20,000 clones, 65% to 90% occurring once; the ten biggest clones make up roughly 3.8%. The sample comprised peripheral blood. These receptors came from a man in his fifties with active COVID-19. The CDR3 runs from the conserved cysteine through the conserved F or W. A D gene is named only where the DNA matches it firmly. Clone size is shown for a subset of rows, as once, few, many or a class of expanded clone.

>.|TRBV3-1/TRBV3-2|TRBJ1-1|.
CASSQDPAREAFF
TGTGCCAGCAGCCAAGATCCGGCCAGGGAAGCTTTCTTT
>.|TRBV6-5|TRBJ1-4|.
CASRRGLFGEKLFF
TGTGCCAGCAGGAGGGGGTTATTTGGCGAAAAACTGTTTTTT
>TRBD2|TRBV5-4|TRBJ2-1|.
CASSFYTSGGARLIEQFF
TGTGCCAGCAGCTTCTATACTAGCGGGGGGGCTAGATTAATTGAGCAGTTCTTC
>.|TRBV20-1|TRBJ1-1|.
CSARDAPGAFF
TGCAGTGCTAGAGATGCTCCAGGAGCTTTCTTT
>TRBD1|TRBV5-6|TRBJ1-2|.
CASSFETGGYGYTF
TGTGCCAGCAGCTTTGAAACAGGGGGATATGGCTACACCTTC
>.|TRBV24-1|TRBJ2-2|.
CATSGGQGKNTGELFF
TGTGCCACCAGTGGGGGGCAGGGGAAAAACACCGGGGAGCTGTTTTTT
>TRBD2|TRBV5-6|TRBJ2-5|.
CASNPLAGEVQETQYF
TGTGCCAGCAACCCACTAGCGGGGGAGGTACAAGAGACCCAGTACTTC
>.|TRBV10-3|TRBJ1-1|few
CAISESRVRNTEAFF
TGTGCCATCAGTGAGTCCAGGGTCAGGAACACTGAAGCTTTCTTT
>.|TRBV30|TRBJ2-2|.
CAWSQGRGNTGELFF
TGTGCCTGGAGCCAAGGCAGGGGGAACACCGGGGAGCTGTTTTTT
>TRBD2|TRBV7-2|TRBJ2-1|.
CASSLTSGGRNEQFF
TGTGCCAGCAGCTTGACTAGCGGGGGTCGAAATGAGCAGTTCTTC
>TRBD1|TRBV5-1|TRBJ1-1|.
CASSPGDREVSTEAFF
TGCGCCAGCAGCCCCGGGGACAGGGAGGTCTCCACTGAAGCTTTCTTT
>TRBD1|TRBV6-2/TRBV6-3|TRBJ2-7|.
CASSYLHTGGEQYF
TGTGCCAGCAGTTACCTCCACACAGGGGGCGAGCAGTACTTC
>.|TRBV19|TRBJ2-3|.
CASSLRTDFTDTQYF
TGTGCCAGTAGTCTCCGGACAGATTTCACAGATACGCAGTATTTT
>.|TRBV4-1|TRBJ1-2|few
CASSPPFLGGYTF
TGCGCCAGCAGCCCTCCTTTCCTCGGTGGCTACACCTTC
>.|TRBV23-1|TRBJ1-2|.
CASSLEAGPLYGYTF
TGCGCCAGCAGTCTTGAGGCAGGGCCTCTCTATGGCTACACCTTC
>TRBD1|TRBV27|TRBJ1-2|once
CASSRTGQGTIYGYTF
TGTGCCAGCAGCCGAACCGGACAGGGAACTATCTATGGCTACACCTTC
>TRBD1|TRBV9|TRBJ2-3|.
CASSPRGISPTDTQYF
TGTGCCAGCAGCCCCAGGGGGATCAGCCCCACAGATACGCAGTATTTT
>.|TRBV6-5|TRBJ1-6|.
CASSYEGQGGGSPLHF
TGTGCCAGCAGTTACGAAGGGCAGGGAGGGGGTTCACCCCTCCACTTT
>.|TRBV11-2|TRBJ1-2|.
CASSEGYGYTF
TGTGCCAGCAGCGAGGGTTATGGCTACACCTTC
>TRBD1|TRBV27|TRBJ1-1|.
CASGSQGSATEAFF
TGTGCCAGCGGATCACAGGGGTCCGCCACTGAAGCTTTCTTT
>TRBD2|TRBV3-1/TRBV3-2|TRBJ2-4|.
CASSSRASGGLQYF
TGTGCCAGCAGCTCCCGGGCTAGCGGGGGTCTTCAGTACTTC
>.|TRBV20-1|TRBJ2-4|.
CSASKGVENIQYF
TGCAGTGCTAGTAAAGGGGTTGAAAACATTCAGTACTTC
>.|TRBV14|TRBJ1-5|.
CASSPGPLNQPQHF
TGTGCCAGCAGCCCGGGTCCTCTAAATCAGCCCCAGCATTTT
>TRBD2|TRBV29-1|TRBJ2-5|.
CSALTSGGAGETQYF
TGCAGCGCCTTGACTAGCGGGGGGGCTGGGGAGACCCAGTACTTC
>.|TRBV5-4|TRBJ2-5|.
CASSLVAGLTQYF
TGTGCCAGCAGCTTAGTAGCCGGTCTTACCCAGTACTTC
>TRBD1|TRBV5-1|TRBJ2-3|.
CASSRDRMADTQYF
TGCGCCAGCAGTCGGGACAGGATGGCGGATACGCAGTATTTT
>TRBD1|TRBV5-1|TRBJ1-6|.
CASSPGGAGWALHF
TGCGCCAGCAGCCCAGGGGGCGCCGGTTGGGCCCTCCACTTT
>.|TRBV9|TRBJ1-6|.
CASSVGGTRGNSPLHF
TGTGCCAGCAGCGTAGGTGGCACAAGGGGCAATTCACCCCTCCACTTT
>.|TRBV2|TRBJ2-1|.
CASRKTSQEFGEQFF
TGTGCCAGCAGGAAAACTAGCCAGGAGTTCGGTGAGCAGTTCTTC
>TRBD1|TRBV7-2|TRBJ1-2|.
CASSMDRVYGYTF
TGTGCCAGCAGCATGGACAGGGTGTATGGCTACACCTTC
>.|TRBV6-2/TRBV6-3|TRBJ1-2|.
CASSYRGSNGYTF
TGTGCCAGCAGTTACAGGGGATCTAATGGCTACACCTTC
>.|TRBV9|TRBJ1-6|.
CASSNLGRPNSPLHF
TGTGCCAGCAGCAACCTTGGGAGACCAAATTCACCCCTCCACTTT
>TRBD1|TRBV30|TRBJ1-3|.
CAYEDRGSGNTIYF
TGTGCCTACGAGGACAGGGGCTCTGGAAACACCATATATTTT
>TRBD1|TRBV7-9|TRBJ2-1|.
CASSLARTGLYNEQFF
TGTGCCAGCAGCTTAGCTAGGACAGGTCTATACAATGAGCAGTTCTTC
>.|TRBV29-1|TRBJ2-3|.
CSVFPGTDTQYF
TGCAGCGTTTTCCCGGGGACAGATACGCAGTATTTT
>.|TRBV5-1|TRBJ2-7|medium-sized
CASRPLSGPGEQYF
TGCGCCAGCAGGCCTCTTTCCGGCCCAGGGGAGCAGTACTTC
>.|TRBV18|TRBJ1-1|.
CASSLHNGRNTEAFF
TGTGCCAGCTCACTACACAATGGGAGGAACACTGAAGCTTTCTTT
>.|TRBV9|TRBJ1-2|once
CASSDYYGYTF
TGTGCCAGCAGCGACTACTATGGCTACACCTTC
>TRBD2|TRBV7-2|TRBJ2-7|.
CASRGGSEQYF
TGTGCCAGCCGGGGGGGCTCCGAGCAGTACTTC
>TRBD2|TRBV30|TRBJ2-1|.
CAWSPGGDNEQFF
TGTGCCTGGAGCCCCGGGGGGGACAATGAGCAGTTCTTC
>TRBD1|TRBV30|TRBJ2-3|.
CAWKDRGVSTDTQYF
TGTGCCTGGAAAGACAGGGGGGTGAGCACAGATACGCAGTATTTT
>TRBD2|TRBV7-9|TRBJ2-1|.
CASSLQGLAGDEQFF
TGTGCCAGCAGCCTCCAAGGACTAGCGGGGGATGAGCAGTTCTTC
>TRBD1|TRBV5-1|TRBJ1-2|once
CASSSVTGEHGYTF
TGCGCCAGCAGCTCAGTGACAGGGGAACATGGCTACACCTTC
>TRBD2|TRBV27|TRBJ2-2|once
CASSPGTSGYQTGELFF
TGTGCCAGCAGTCCCGGGACTAGCGGTTACCAAACCGGGGAGCTGTTTTTT
>TRBD1|TRBV5-1|TRBJ1-1|.
CASSGLGQGGTEAFF
TGCGCCAGCAGCGGACTGGGACAGGGGGGAACTGAAGCTTTCTTT
>TRBD2|TRBV6-5|TRBJ2-3|.
CASSYSTSGDTDTQYF
TGTGCCAGCAGTTACTCGACTAGCGGGGATACAGATACGCAGTATTTT
>.|TRBV9|TRBJ2-3|.
CASSVEAGPYTQYF
TGTGCCAGCAGCGTAGAGGCAGGGCCGTATACGCAGTATTTT
>.|TRBV5-5|TRBJ2-7|.
CASSLVSEQYF
TGTGCCAGCAGCTTGGTTAGCGAGCAGTACTTC
>.|TRBV7-6|TRBJ2-3|once
CASSLGSSFKRTDTQYF
TGTGCCAGCAGCTTAGGTTCTAGTTTTAAGCGCACAGATACGCAGTATTTT
>.|TRBV5-4|TRBJ2-5|.
CASREENQETQYF
TGTGCCAGCAGAGAAGAGAACCAAGAGACCCAGTACTTC
>.|TRBV20-1|TRBJ2-5|.
CSGQIQETQYF
TGCAGTGGACAGATCCAAGAGACCCAGTACTTC
>.|TRBV5-1|TRBJ1-4|once
CASSLAPGNEKLFF
TGCGCCAGCAGCTTGGCCCCGGGGAACGAAAAACTGTTTTTT
>.|TRBV6-2/TRBV6-3|TRBJ1-1|.
CASSTLGAGAAEAFF
TGTGCCAGCAGCACCCTCGGGGCAGGGGCGGCTGAAGCTTTCTTT
>.|TRBV7-3|TRBJ2-2|.
CASSPARAGELFF
TGTGCCAGCAGCCCGGCGAGGGCCGGGGAGCTGTTTTTT
>.|TRBV5-6|TRBJ1-1|once
CASSFVNTEAFF
TGTGCCAGCAGCTTCGTAAACACTGAAGCTTTCTTT
>TRBD2|TRBV7-9|TRBJ2-7|.
CASSVTSGGVYEQYF
TGTGCCAGCAGCGTCACTAGCGGAGGTGTCTACGAGCAGTACTTC
>TRBD1|TRBV29-1|TRBJ2-1|.
CSDTTGDEQFF
TGCAGCGATACTACAGGGGATGAGCAGTTCTTC
>TRBD2|TRBV5-1|TRBJ2-3|.
CASSLGLAGGSSTDTQYF
TGCGCCAGCAGCTTAGGTCTAGCGGGGGGTTCTAGCACAGATACGCAGTATTTT
>TRBD2|TRBV9|TRBJ2-1|.
CASSVGGGAYNEQFF
TGTGCCAGCAGCGTAGGCGGGGGGGCTTACAATGAGCAGTTCTTC
>.|TRBV2|TRBJ1-5|.
CASSEWGENQPQHF
TGTGCCAGCAGTGAATGGGGGGAGAATCAGCCCCAGCATTTT